The rows below give T cell receptor beta chains drawn from one sample of a study of T cells expressing NK-cell markers. From the 5' RACE reads, TCRdb lists one entry per CDR3 protein and no DNA. Listed are about 160,000 distinct CDR3 sequences; roughly 18% falls within the top ten. The sample taken for sequencing was blood T cells: a sorted CD56 or NKG2C T cell subset, CD4+ or CD8+ T cells, or bulk PBMC T cells (not recorded which). The receptors were gathered from a woman aged 18-69 years in good health. Each CDR3 is given with its conserved first and last residue.

length: 14; V: TRBV5-1; J: TRBJ2-7; CDR3: CASRRAVGAYEQYF
length: 14; V: TRBV20-1; J: TRBJ1-4; CDR3: CSAPPGHSNEKLFF
length: 14; V: TRBV7-2; J: TRBJ2-1; CDR3: CASSLVPVYNEQFF
length: 14; V: TRBV10-3; J: TRBJ2-5; CDR3: CAISESVGRETQYF
length: 13; V: TRBV5-6; J: TRBJ2-3; CDR3: CASEAGAWDTQYF
length: 17; V: TRBV4-1; J: TRBJ2-2; CDR3: CASSHAGGQLLTGELFF
length: 15; V: TRBV6-1; J: TRBJ2-6; CDR3: CASTGVWSGANVLTF
length: 14; V: TRBV6-1; J: TRBJ2-7; CDR3: CASTAKNRIYEQYF
length: 15; V: TRBV6-1; J: TRBJ1-2; CDR3: CASRSGTGSNYGYTF
length: 17; V: TRBV5-1; J: TRBJ1-1; CDR3: CASNPGQGARVNTEAFF
length: 14; V: TRBV7-9; J: TRBJ2-3; CDR3: CASSTRQGTDTQYF
length: 13; V: TRBV7-9; J: TRBJ2-7; CDR3: CASSLDGSVEQYF
length: 14; V: TRBV12-3/TRBV12-4; J: TRBJ2-3; CDR3: CASSSILLTDTQYF
length: 12; V: TRBV11-2; J: TRBJ2-3; CDR3: CASGHETDTQYF
length: 17; V: TRBV7-9; J: TRBJ2-6; CDR3: CASSSLGTTSGANVLTF
length: 13; V: TRBV10-3; J: TRBJ2-5; CDR3: CAISGGVQETQYF
length: 15; V: TRBV7-2; J: TRBJ2-5; CDR3: CASSLGPAAYETQYF
length: 13; V: TRBV29-1; J: TRBJ1-1; CDR3: CSVGRTANTEAFF
length: 14; V: TRBV12-5; J: TRBJ2-1; CDR3: CASGFLDRYNEQFF
length: 16; V: TRBV10-3; J: TRBJ2-1; CDR3: CAISVSRAGGGNEQFF
length: 19; V: TRBV7-3; J: TRBJ2-1; CDR3: CASSQEGGTSGTNYNEQFF
length: 14; V: TRBV12-3/TRBV12-4; J: TRBJ1-1; CDR3: CASTMGGLNTEAFF
length: 14; V: TRBV27; J: TRBJ2-5; CDR3: CASRRGSWGETQYF
length: 16; V: TRBV20-1; J: TRBJ2-2; CDR3: CSARDARGMGTGELFF
length: 16; V: TRBV20-1; J: TRBJ2-1; CDR3: CSARDFGTESYNEQFF
length: 16; V: TRBV6-5; J: TRBJ2-7; CDR3: CASSYPRTGGTYEQYF
length: 13; V: TRBV25-1; J: TRBJ2-1; CDR3: CASSMRSGNEQFF
length: 14; V: TRBV27; J: TRBJ2-7; CDR3: CASSLTSGRDEQYF
length: 18; V: TRBV29-1; J: TRBJ2-7; CDR3: CSALLEGGQGARRGEQYF
length: 15; V: TRBV24-1; J: TRBJ2-1; CDR3: CATSDPGQVGNEQFF
length: 14; V: TRBV11-1; J: TRBJ2-6; CDR3: CASSQSSGANVLTF
length: 15; V: TRBV3-1; J: TRBJ2-7; CDR3: CASSRRLAGSYEQYF
length: 17; V: TRBV12-3/TRBV12-4; J: TRBJ2-1; CDR3: CASSLGQGRGPYNEQFF
length: 17; V: TRBV4-1; J: TRBJ2-7; CDR3: CASSRYRDATNSYEQYF
length: 14; V: TRBV7-3; J: TRBJ2-1; CDR3: CASSLSGRLNEQFF
length: 15; V: TRBV12-3/TRBV12-4; J: TRBJ2-2; CDR3: CASSATGSLTGELFF
length: 16; V: TRBV9; J: TRBJ1-2; CDR3: CASSVRQGGSSYGYTF